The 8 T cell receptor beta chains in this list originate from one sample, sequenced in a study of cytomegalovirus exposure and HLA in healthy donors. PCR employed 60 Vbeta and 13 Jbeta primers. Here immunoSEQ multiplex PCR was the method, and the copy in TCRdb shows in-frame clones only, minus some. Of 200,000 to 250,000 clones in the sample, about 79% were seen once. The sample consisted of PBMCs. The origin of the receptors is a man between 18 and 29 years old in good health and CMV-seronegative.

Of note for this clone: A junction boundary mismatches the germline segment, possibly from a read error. DNA of the CDR3: TGTTCCAGCAGCTCAAGGGGTAGGGGCTACACCTTC. This encodes CSSSSRGRGYTF. The V call is TRBV7-9, the J call TRBJ1-2; possibly TRBD1 for D (5 bases). Germline lookup yields CDR1 SEHNR and CDR2 FQNEAQ (reference sequence). CDR3 length: 12 amino acids.

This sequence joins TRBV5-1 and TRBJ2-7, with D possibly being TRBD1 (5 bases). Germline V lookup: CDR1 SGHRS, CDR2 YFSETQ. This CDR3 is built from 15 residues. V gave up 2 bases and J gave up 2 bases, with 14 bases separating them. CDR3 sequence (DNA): TGCGCCAGCAGCTTTTTCCAGGGATCGACCTACGAGCAGTACTTC. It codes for CASSFFQGSTYEQYF.

CDR3 protein: CASLDSLDQPQHF. CDR3 DNA: TGTGCCAGCCTAGACAGCCTTGACCAGCCCCAGCATTTT. V usage is TRBV28 and J usage is TRBJ1-5; D perhaps matches TRBD1 (5 bases). CDR3 length: 13 amino acids. Per the germline V gene, CDR1 is MDHEN and CDR2 is SYDVKM. V lost 8 bases to trimming and J lost 7 bases, with 15 bases between them. Filled out from reference TRBV28 and TRBJ1-5, the complete variable domain reads DVKVTQSSRYLVKRTGEKVFLECVQDMDHENMFWYRQDPGLGLRLIYFSYDVKMKEKGDIPEGYSVSREKKERFSLILESASTNQTSMYLCASLDSLDQPQHFGDGTRLSIL.

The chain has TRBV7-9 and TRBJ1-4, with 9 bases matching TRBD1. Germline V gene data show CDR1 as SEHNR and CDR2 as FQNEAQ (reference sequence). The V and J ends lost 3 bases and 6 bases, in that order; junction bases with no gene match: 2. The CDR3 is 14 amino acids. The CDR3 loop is CASSFGQGHEKLFF. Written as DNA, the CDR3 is TGTGCCAGCAGCTTCGGACAGGGGCATGAAAAACTGTTTTTT.

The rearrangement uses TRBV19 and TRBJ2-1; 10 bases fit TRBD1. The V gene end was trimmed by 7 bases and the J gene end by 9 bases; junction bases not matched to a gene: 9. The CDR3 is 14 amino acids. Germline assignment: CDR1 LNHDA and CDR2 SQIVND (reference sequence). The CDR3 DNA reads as TGTGCCAGTACCGGGGACAGGGGCATCGTTGAGCAGTTCTTC. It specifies CASTGDRGIVEQFF.

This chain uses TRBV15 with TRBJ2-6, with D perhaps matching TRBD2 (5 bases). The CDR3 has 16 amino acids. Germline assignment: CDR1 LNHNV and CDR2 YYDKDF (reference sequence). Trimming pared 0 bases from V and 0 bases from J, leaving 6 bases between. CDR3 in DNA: TGTGCCACCAGCAGAGAGAGGGACTCTGGGGCCAACGTCCTGACTTTC. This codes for CATSRERDSGANVLTF.

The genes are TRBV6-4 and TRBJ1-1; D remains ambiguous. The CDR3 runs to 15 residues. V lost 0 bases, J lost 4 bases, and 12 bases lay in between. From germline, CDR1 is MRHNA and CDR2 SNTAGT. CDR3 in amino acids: CASSDSGRPLTEAFF. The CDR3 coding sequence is TGTGCCAGCAGTGACTCCGGCAGGCCCCTCACTGAAGCTTTCTTT.

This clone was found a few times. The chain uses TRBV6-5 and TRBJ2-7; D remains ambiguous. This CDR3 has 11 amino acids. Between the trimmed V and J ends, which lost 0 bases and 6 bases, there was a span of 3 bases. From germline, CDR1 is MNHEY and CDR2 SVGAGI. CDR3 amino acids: CASSYSSEQYF. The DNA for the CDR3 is TGTGCCAGCAGTTACTCGAGCGAGCAGTACTTC.